Listed below are T cell receptor beta chains from one sample, sequenced in a study of CD8 T cells in ankylosing spondylitis. TCRdb recomputed calls from the 5' RACE reads with MiXCR, one row per CDR3 protein. Of around 100,000 distinct CDR3 sequences detected, less than 25% appear once; the ten largest clones hold 9% to 15%. Sequenced: synovial fluid, either unsorted or a sorted T cell fraction (not recorded which). The receptors originated from a male donor with ankylosing spondylitis. Each CDR3 is given with its conserved first and last residue. The D gene is left open where the match is weak. Size is stated for part of the rows, as once, few or many counts, or as a class when the clone is expanded.

j_call clone_size v_call d_call cdr3_aa cdr3_nt
TRBJ1-3 NA TRBV7-9 NA CASSSGRGISGNTIYF TGTGCCAGCAGCTCGGGGAGGGGGATCTCTGGAAACACCATATATTTT
TRBJ1-2 few TRBV15 NA CATSRDRTAYGYTF TGTGCCACCAGCAGGGACAGAACAGCCTATGGCTACACCTTC
TRBJ2-5 NA TRBV24-1 NA CATSDLSDDETQYF TGTGCCACCAGTGATTTGTCGGATGACGAGACCCAGTACTTC
TRBJ2-2 NA TRBV5-1 NA CASSLVATKTGELFF TGCGCCAGCAGCTTGGTCGCGACAAAAACCGGGGAGCTGTTTTTT
TRBJ1-2 few TRBV19 NA CASAARAEANYGYTF TGTGCCAGTGCCGCGCGGGCGGAGGCTAACTATGGCTACACCTTC
TRBJ2-5 few TRBV18 TRBD1 CASSPSQGETQYF TGTGCCAGCTCACCATCACAGGGGGAGACCCAGTACTTC
TRBJ2-3 NA TRBV25-1 NA CASSAYDMSTDTQYF TGTGCCAGCAGTGCTTACGACATGAGCACAGATACGCAGTATTTT
TRBJ2-5 NA TRBV14 NA CASSTTQAYQETQYF TGTGCCAGCAGCACAACCCAGGCCTACCAAGAGACCCAGTACTTC
TRBJ2-5 NA TRBV5-6 NA CASSRTMGETQYF TGTGCCAGCAGTAGGACGATGGGTGAGACCCAGTACTTC
TRBJ2-3 many TRBV7-9 TRBD1 CASHGTGPGDTQYF TGTGCCAGCCACGGGACAGGGCCGGGAGATACGCAGTATTTT
TRBJ2-5 NA TRBV28 TRBD2 CATSSHWREGRETQYF TGTGCCACCTCTTCTCACTGGCGGGAGGGCCGGGAGACCCAGTACTTC
TRBJ1-5 NA TRBV29-1 NA CSVATYDSNQPQHF TGCAGCGTTGCCACATATGATAGCAATCAGCCCCAGCATTTT
TRBJ2-3 NA TRBV2 TRBD2 CASSAPGLATDTQYF TGTGCCAGCAGCGCCCCGGGACTAGCGACAGATACGCAGTATTTT
TRBJ1-2 many TRBV15 TRBD1 CATSRDLRQGNYGYTF TGTGCCACCAGCAGAGACCTCCGACAGGGTAACTATGGCTACACCTTC
TRBJ2-2 few TRBV24-1 TRBD2 CATSDLGLEGNTGELFF TGTGCCACCAGTGATTTGGGACTAGAGGGGAACACCGGGGAGCTGTTTTTT
TRBJ2-1 NA TRBV9 NA CASSVEGAAYNEQFF TGTGCCAGCAGCGTAGAGGGAGCGGCCTACAATGAGCAGTTCTTC
TRBJ2-1 few TRBV20-1 NA CSAPGPWDNEQFF TGCAGTGCTCCGGGACCGTGGGACAATGAGCAGTTCTTC
TRBJ1-1 many TRBV29-1 TRBD1 CSVGTGGPLAEAFF TGCAGCGTGGGGACAGGCGGGCCTTTGGCTGAAGCTTTCTTT
TRBJ2-7 NA TRBV20-1 TRBD2 CSANPLGAGGFLYGDEQYF TGCAGTGCGAACCCCCTCGGAGCGGGAGGCTTCCTCTACGGGGACGAGCAGTACTTC
TRBJ2-2 few TRBV20-1 TRBD2 CSARRLADGELFF TGCAGTGCGAGACGACTAGCGGACGGGGAGCTGTTTTTT